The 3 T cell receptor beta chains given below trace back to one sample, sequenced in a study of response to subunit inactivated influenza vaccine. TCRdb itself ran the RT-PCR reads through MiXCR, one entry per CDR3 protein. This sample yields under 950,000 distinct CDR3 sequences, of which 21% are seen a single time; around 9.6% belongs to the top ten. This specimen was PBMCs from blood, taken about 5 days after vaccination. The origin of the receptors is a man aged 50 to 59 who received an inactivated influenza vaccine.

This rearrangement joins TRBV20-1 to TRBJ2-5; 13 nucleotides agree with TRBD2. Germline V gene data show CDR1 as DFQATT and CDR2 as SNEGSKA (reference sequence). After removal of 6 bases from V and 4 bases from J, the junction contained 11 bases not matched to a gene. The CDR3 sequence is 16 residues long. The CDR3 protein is CSAVDPLAGGRETQYF. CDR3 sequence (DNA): TGCAGTGCAGTGGATCCACTAGCGGGGGGGAGAGAGACCCAGTACTTC.

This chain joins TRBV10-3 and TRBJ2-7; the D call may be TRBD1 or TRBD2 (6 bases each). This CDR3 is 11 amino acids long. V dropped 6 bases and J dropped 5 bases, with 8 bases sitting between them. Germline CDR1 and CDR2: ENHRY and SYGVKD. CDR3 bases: TGTGCCATCAGCGGGGGCAACGAGCAGTACTTC. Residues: CAISGGNEQYF.

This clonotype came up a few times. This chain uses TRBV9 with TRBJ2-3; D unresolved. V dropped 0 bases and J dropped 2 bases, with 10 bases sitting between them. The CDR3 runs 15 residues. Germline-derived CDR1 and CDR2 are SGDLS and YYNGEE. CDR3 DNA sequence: TGTGCCAGCAGCGTAGGTGGAGTACTCACAGATACGCAGTATTTT. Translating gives CASSVGGVLTDTQYF.